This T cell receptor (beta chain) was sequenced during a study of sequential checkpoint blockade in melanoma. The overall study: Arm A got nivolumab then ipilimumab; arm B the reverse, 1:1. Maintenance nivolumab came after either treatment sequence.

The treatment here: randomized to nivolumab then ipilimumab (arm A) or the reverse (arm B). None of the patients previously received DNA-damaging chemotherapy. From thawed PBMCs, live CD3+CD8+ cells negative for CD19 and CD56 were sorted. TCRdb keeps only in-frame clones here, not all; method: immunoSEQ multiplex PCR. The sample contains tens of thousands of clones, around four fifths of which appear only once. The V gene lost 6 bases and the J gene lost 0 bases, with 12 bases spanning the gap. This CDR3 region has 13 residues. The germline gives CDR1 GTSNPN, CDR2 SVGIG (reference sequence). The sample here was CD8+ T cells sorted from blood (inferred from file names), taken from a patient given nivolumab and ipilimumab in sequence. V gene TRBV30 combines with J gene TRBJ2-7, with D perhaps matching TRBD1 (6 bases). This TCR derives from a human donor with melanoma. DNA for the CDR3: TGTGCCTGCAAGGGACATGACTCCTACGAGCAGTACTTC. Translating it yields CACKGHDSYEQYF.